What follows are 32 T cell receptor beta chains derived from one specimen sequenced in a study of control samples from healthy donors and cancer patients. Clones were read by immunoSEQ multiplex PCR, and TCRdb kept only the in-frame ones, dropping some. Among 150,000 to 200,000 clones listed, just under 95% were seen once. What was sequenced was blood. All receptors come from a woman aged 35 to 49 in good health.

The V call is TRBV7-6, the J call TRBJ2-3, with 10 positions matching TRBD2. V trimming: 6 bases; J trimming: 5 bases; junction bases outside the gene matches: 14. CDR1 is SGHVS, CDR2 FNYEAQ, per germline. CDR3 length equals 17 residues. The CDR3 DNA follows: TGTGCCAGCAGTCCGGGGCGAGGGCTAGCGGGAGAAGATACGCAGTATTTT. Translation gives CASSPGRGLAGEDTQYF.

This rearrangement joins TRBV4-3 to TRBJ2-4, with 10 nucleotides matching TRBD1. The trim removed 1 base at V and 12 bases at J, leaving 3 bases unmatched. CDR3 length: 13 amino acids. Looked up from germline, CDR1 is LGHNA and CDR2 is YSLEER. The CDR3 spells CASSQVGQGPQYF. The CDR3 coding sequence is TGCGCCAGCAGCCAAGTGGGACAGGGGCCTCAGTACTTC.

The chain employs TRBV7-2 and TRBJ2-5, with a tentative D call TRBD1 (6 bases). Between the trimmed V and J ends, which lost 3 bases and 5 bases, there was a span of 16 bases. The CDR3 length is 15 residues. Germline V gene data show CDR1 as SGHTA and CDR2 as FQGNSA. In nucleotides, the CDR3 is TGTGCCAGCAGCTTTTCGGGCAGGGGCCGGGAGACCCAGTACTTC. Translated: CASSFSGRGRETQYF.

The genes are TRBV6-1 and TRBJ1-3; D might be TRBD1 (5 bases). Trimming took off 1 base at V and 0 bases at J, with 10 bases between the two ends. Germline V gene lookup returns CDR1 MNHNS and CDR2 SASEGT. This CDR3 comprises 16 residues. This chain's CDR3 is CASSEVWDASGNTIYF. Here the CDR3 DNA reads TGTGCCAGCAGTGAAGTTTGGGACGCCTCTGGAAACACCATATATTTT.

V is TRBV27 and J is TRBJ2-7; TRBD2 matches at 7 bases. Germline CDR1 is MNHEY and CDR2 is SMNVEV (reference sequence). The CDR3 extends over 14 amino acids. The trim removed 5 bases at V and 3 bases at J, leaving 7 bases unmatched. CDR3 nucleotide sequence: TGTGCCAGCAGTACAGCGGGACGATACTACGAGCAGTACTTC. Translation gives CASSTAGRYYEQYF.

Comments on this clone: In the same sample, other DNA sequences code for this CDR3. The chain recombines TRBV5-1 with TRBJ1-4; D is perhaps TRBD1 (6 bases). The CDR3 consists of 14 residues. V was clipped by 0 bases and J by 8 bases, with 11 bases between them. Germline V lookup: CDR1 SGHRS, CDR2 YFSETQ. The CDR3 is CASSLGQGSEKLFF. The CDR3 DNA reads TGCGCCAGCAGCTTGGGGCAGGGGAGCGAAAAACTGTTTTTT.

The chain combines TRBV25-1 with TRBJ1-1; 8 bases fit TRBD1. The germline CDR1 and CDR2 sequences are MGHDK and SYGVNS. The CDR3 runs 15 residues. The V segment lost 5 bases and the J segment 3 bases; nucleotides outside the gene matches: 8. CDR3 nucleotides: TGTGCCAGCAGTCCCCTGGGACAGGCGCACACTGAAGCTTTCTTT. It codes for CASSPLGQAHTEAFF.

This chain uses TRBV27 with TRBJ1-6; no firm D call. With 6 bases removed from V and 11 bases from J, the gap between germline ends came to 14 bases. CDR3 size: 13 residues. Per the germline V gene, CDR1 is MNHEY and CDR2 is SMNVEV (reference sequence). The CDR3 region has the DNA TGTGCCAGCAGCCAGGCCCAGGTTCCACCCCTCCACTTT. The encoded protein is CASSQAQVPPLHF.

The J gene is TRBJ1-1, the V gene TRBV19; tentative D call: TRBD1 (6 bases). This CDR3 spans 14 amino acids. Germline CDR1 and CDR2: LNHDA and SQIVND (reference sequence). Trimming shortened V by 3 bases and J by 4 bases, and 12 bases separated the two germline ends. The CDR3 spells CASSIIQGGTEAFF. CDR3 sequence (DNA): TGTGCCAGTAGTATTATACAGGGCGGCACTGAAGCTTTCTTT.

The genes are TRBV30 and TRBJ1-1, with D unclear. Trimming took 1 base from V and 8 from J, leaving 8 bases between them. The CDR3 sequence is 11 residues long. Germline lookup yields CDR1 GTSNPN and CDR2 SVGIG (reference sequence). CDR3 DNA sequence: TGTGCCTGGAGTGAGTCCTTGGAAGCTTTCTTT. Translation: CAWSESLEAFF.

The chain couples TRBV5-4 to TRBJ2-1; D perhaps matches TRBD2 (6 bases). CDR3 length: 13 amino acids. The V end was cut by 5 bases, the J end by 6 bases, with 12 bases between. The germline CDR1 and CDR2 sequences are SGHNT and YYREEE (reference sequence). The CDR3 nucleotides read TGTGCCAGCAGTTTAGACGGGGGCAATGAGCAGTTCTTC. Translation: CASSLDGGNEQFF.

The CDR3 spells CASSHDDLAGGIEQYF. In DNA form, the CDR3 reads TGTGCCAGCAGCCATGACGATCTAGCGGGAGGAATCGAGCAGTACTTC. The chain links TRBV3-1 (or the pseudogene TRBV3-2) to TRBJ2-7; 11 nucleotides agree with TRBD2. The J segment lost 6 bases and the V segment lost 3 bases, leaving 10 bases of the junction unmatched. From germline, CDR1 is LGHDT and CDR2 YNNKEL (reference sequence). The CDR3 is made up of 16 amino acids.

DNA of the CDR3: TGCGCCAGCAGCCAACGACCCAAGGGGGACGGTAATTCACCCCTCCACTTT. This gives the protein CASSQRPKGDGNSPLHF. The genes are TRBV4-3 and TRBJ1-6; D is perhaps TRBD1 (6 bases). V lost 2 bases, J lost 6 bases, and 17 bases lay in between. This CDR3 is built from 17 residues. From germline, CDR1 is LGHNA and CDR2 YSLEER.

In DNA, the CDR3 is TGTGCCAGTAGTATGGGGAGTACAAAACTGTTTTTT. This encodes CASSMGSTKLFF. The chain has TRBV19 and TRBJ1-4; D not resolved. Germline V gene sequence: CDR1 LNHDA, CDR2 SQIVND (reference sequence). The V end lost 3 bases, the J end lost 10 bases, and 9 bases lay between the germline ends. The CDR3 has 12 amino acids.

This chain links TRBV3-1 (or the pseudogene TRBV3-2) with TRBJ1-5; D unresolved. Trimming removed 6 bases from V and 1 base from J, with 4 bases in between. The length of the CDR3 is 12 residues. Germline V gene sequence: CDR1 LGHDT, CDR2 YNNKEL (reference sequence). CDR3 nucleotides: TGTGCCAGCAGTCAAAGCAATCAGCCCCAGCATTTT. Translation gives CASSQSNQPQHF.

The DNA for the CDR3 is TGTGCCAGCAGCTCAGGGGGCAGTGTGAACACTGAAGCTTTCTTT. Its protein is CASSSGGSVNTEAFF. The chain couples TRBV5-4 to TRBJ1-1, with 8 bases lining up with TRBD1. J was trimmed by 0 bases and V by 3 bases; bases with no gene match: 4. In germline, CDR1 is SGHNT, CDR2 YYREEE (reference sequence). CDR3 size: 15 residues.

CDR3 DNA: TGTGCCAGCAGCGTTACCGGGACAGGGCCCTACGAGCAGTACTTC. This encodes CASSVTGTGPYEQYF. The chain couples TRBV7-2 to TRBJ2-7; 9 nucleotides match TRBD1. This CDR3 spans 15 amino acids. From germline, CDR1 is SGHTA and CDR2 FQGNSA. The J segment lost 2 bases and the V segment lost 5 bases, leaving 7 bases of the junction unmatched.

The chain is built from TRBV7-2 and TRBJ1-1; the D is unclear. The germline V gene encodes CDR1 SGHTA and CDR2 FQGNSA. The CDR3 spans 17 residues. V was pared by 4 bases and J by 4 bases, with 22 bases between. The CDR3 here is CASSSPMAIGSGTEAFF. In nucleotides, the CDR3 is TGTGCCAGCAGCTCCCCCATGGCCATAGGAAGCGGCACTGAAGCTTTCTTT. Together with reference TRBV7-2 and TRBJ1-1, the CDR3 gives the full variable domain: GAGVSQSPSNKVTEKGKDVELRCDPISGHTALYWYRQSLGQGLEFLIYFQGNSAPDKSGLPSDRFSAERTGGSVSTLTIQRTQQEDSAVYLCASSSPMAIGSGTEAFFGQGTRLTVV.

This chain links TRBV10-2 with TRBJ1-1; 8 nucleotides match TRBD1. CDR3 length: 13 amino acids. Germline V gives CDR1 WSHSY, CDR2 SAAADI. V shed 7 bases and J 2 bases; nucleotides not matched to a gene: 3. The CDR3 sequence: CASNGQGNTEAFF. The CDR3, as DNA: TGCGCCAGCAACGGACAGGGAAACACTGAAGCTTTCTTT.

The chain couples TRBV12-3 or TRBV12-4 to TRBJ1-4, with D uncertain. Trimming left V 5 bases short and J 8 bases short, with 6 bases between. This CDR3 is built from 11 residues. CDR3 in DNA: TGTGCCAGCAGTATCGCAGAAAAACTGTTTTTT. It translates to CASSIAEKLFF.

This clone was observed a few times. V gene TRBV7-2 combines with J gene TRBJ2-1; 11 nucleotides agree with TRBD1. The CDR3 is 17 residues long. Unmatched junction bases numbered 11, after V lost 5 bases and J lost 5 bases. Germline lookup yields CDR1 SGHTA and CDR2 FQGNSA. CDR3 region: CASSHSIRGQGDNEQFF. In DNA form, the CDR3 reads TGTGCCAGCAGCCACTCAATCAGGGGACAGGGGGACAATGAGCAGTTCTTC. The full variable domain, with the rest looked up from reference TRBV7-2 and TRBJ2-1, is GAGVSQSPSNKVTEKGKDVELRCDPISGHTALYWYRQSLGQGLEFLIYFQGNSAPDKSGLPSDRFSAERTGGSVSTLTIQRTQQEDSAVYLCASSHSIRGQGDNEQFFGPGTRLTVL.

This clone was detected only once. This sequence joins TRBV29-1 and TRBJ1-4; tentative D call: TRBD1 (6 bases). The ends were cut back, 4 bases at V and 7 bases at J, with 19 bases in the middle. The CDR3 sequence is 15 residues long. Germline CDR1 and CDR2: SQVTM and ANQGSEA. CDR3 protein: CSVAEGSTRGEKLFF. The DNA for the CDR3 is TGCAGCGTTGCCGAGGGGAGTACCAGGGGTGAAAAACTGTTTTTT.

CDR3 in amino acids: CASSGRRGTEAFF. The CDR3 nucleotides are TGTGCCAGCAGCGGCAGGCGGGGCACTGAAGCTTTCTTT. The chain joins TRBV27 to TRBJ1-1; D unclear. V lost 6 bases and J lost 4, with 12 bases in between. The germline V gene encodes CDR1 MNHEY and CDR2 SMNVEV (reference sequence). The CDR3 covers 13 residues.

The CDR3 spells CASSSLRTGSSSTEAFF. CDR3 nucleotides: TGTGCCAGTAGTTCCCTCCGGACAGGGTCGTCTTCGACTGAAGCTTTCTTT. The chain links TRBV19 to TRBJ1-1; 8 bases map to TRBD1. With 5 bases clipped from V and 5 bases from J, the junction kept 16 bases outside the gene matches. The V gene's germline CDR1 is LNHDA and CDR2 SQIVND (reference sequence). There are 17 residues in the CDR3.

The chain joins TRBV7-8 to TRBJ1-4, with D possibly TRBD1 on 6 matching bases. V was shortened by 4 bases and J by 7 bases, with 16 bases between the two germline ends. Germline CDR1 reads SGHVS; CDR2 reads FQNEAQ. The CDR3 has 15 amino acids. In nucleotides, the CDR3 is TGTGCCAGCAGCTCAAACAGGGCCCGCGCTGAAAAACTGTTTTTT. It is translated as CASSSNRARAEKLFF.

The chain joins TRBV5-6 to TRBJ1-5, with D perhaps TRBD1 (5 bases). CDR1 and CDR2 (germline): SGHDT, YYEEEE. V lost 4 bases and J 1 base, leaving 9 bases between the germline ends. This CDR3 has 14 residues. CDR3 protein: CASSQGLSNQPQHF. The CDR3, as DNA: TGTGCCAGCAGCCAGGGACTGAGCAATCAGCCCCAGCATTTT.

The chain links TRBV18 to TRBJ1-6, with D possibly matching TRBD1 (6 bases). The germline V gene encodes CDR1 KGHSH and CDR2 LQKENI. This CDR3 comprises 14 residues. V was clipped by 4 bases and J by 3 bases, with 7 bases between them. The CDR3 DNA reads as TGTGCCAGCTCACTGGACAGCTATAATTCACCCCTCCACTTT. It yields the protein CASSLDSYNSPLHF.

The chain uses TRBV9 and TRBJ1-2, with 7 nucleotides matching TRBD1. The J segment lost 4 bases and the V segment lost 0 bases, leaving 3 bases of the junction unmatched. The germline CDR1 and CDR2 sequences are SGDLS and YYNGEE. The CDR3 runs to 14 residues. CDR3 sequence (DNA): TGTGCCAGCAGCGTAGGGGACAGCAGCTATGGCTACACCTTC. It translates to CASSVGDSSYGYTF.

This chain uses TRBV19 with TRBJ1-1; D gene ambiguous. This CDR3 is built from 14 residues. The V gene's germline CDR1 is LNHDA and CDR2 SQIVND (reference sequence). V was shortened by 3 bases and J by 10 bases, with 18 bases between the two germline ends. The CDR3 spells CASSMARTAMGAFF. The DNA for the CDR3 is TGTGCCAGTAGTATGGCGCGGACCGCGATGGGAGCTTTCTTT.

This rearrangement joins TRBV6-5 to TRBJ1-6; the match to TRBD1 covers 8 bases. Trimming removed 4 bases from V and 7 bases from J; junction bases left unmatched: 9. CDR1 and CDR2 (germline): MNHEY, SVGAGI. CDR3 size: 16 residues. CDR3 sequence: CASSWTRGRRNSPLHF. DNA of the CDR3: TGTGCCAGCAGTTGGACCAGGGGGCGCCGGAATTCACCCCTCCACTTT.

This chain uses TRBV5-5 with TRBJ1-2, with 7 bases lining up with TRBD1. The CDR3 totals 14 residues. V trimming: 4 bases; J trimming: 2 bases; junction bases outside the gene matches: 5. CDR1 is SGHKS, CDR2 YYEKEE, per germline (reference sequence). DNA of the CDR3: TGTGCCAGCAGCCTTGACAGGGCGAACTATGGCTACACCTTC. Residues: CASSLDRANYGYTF.

The genes are TRBV28 and TRBJ1-1; D is perhaps TRBD1 (5 bases). The CDR3 length is 17 residues. CDR1 MDHEN and CDR2 SYDVKM come from the germline V gene. V was clipped by 3 bases and J by 1 base, with 18 bases between them. The CDR3 DNA is TGTGCCAGCAGTTTCGCGGGGCCGCTGGGTCGGAACACTGAAGCTTTCTTT. Its protein product is CASSFAGPLGRNTEAFF.